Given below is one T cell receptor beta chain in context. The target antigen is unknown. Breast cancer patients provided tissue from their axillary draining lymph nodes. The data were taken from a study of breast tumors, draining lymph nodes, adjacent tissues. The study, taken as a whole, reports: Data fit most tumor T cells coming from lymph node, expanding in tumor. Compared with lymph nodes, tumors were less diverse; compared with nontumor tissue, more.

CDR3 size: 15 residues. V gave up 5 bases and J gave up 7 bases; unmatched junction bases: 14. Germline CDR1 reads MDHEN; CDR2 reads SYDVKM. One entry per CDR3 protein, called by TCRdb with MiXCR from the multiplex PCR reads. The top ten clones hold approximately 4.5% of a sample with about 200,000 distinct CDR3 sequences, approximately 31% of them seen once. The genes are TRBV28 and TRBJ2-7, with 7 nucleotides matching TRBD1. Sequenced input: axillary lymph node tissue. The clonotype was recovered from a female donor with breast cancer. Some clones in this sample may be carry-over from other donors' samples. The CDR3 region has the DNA TGTGCCAGCAGTCCCTTAGCAGGGGGATCGCGGGAGCAGTACTTC. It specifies CASSPLAGGSREQYF.